The present T cell receptor (beta chain) was sequenced within a study of identical twins. This CDR3 is 17 amino acids long. CDR1 and CDR2 (germline): SGHRS, YFSETQ. Trimming cost V 2 bases and J 5 bases; bases outside gene matches: 11. Concerning this clonotype: The antigen remains undetermined. Without the conserved terminal phenylalanine or tryptophan, this CDR3 likely stems from a read error.

Notes on the study in general: Out-of-frame beta chain sequences displayed weaker excess sharing between twins. Researchers caution that invariant MAIT and iNKT cells could partly confound zero-insertion analyses. Interpretation of the results relied on cross-sectional statistical analysis and not on following the same donors.

After template switching added a universal primer site, the resulting cDNA carried unique molecular identifiers. Via MiXCR, TCRdb re-called the 5' RACE reads, giving one row per CDR3 protein. Here the sample spans some 500,000 distinct CDR3 sequences, 9.6% being singletons. This sample also belongs to another study, concerning yellow fever vaccine responses in identical twins.

The sequence was collected from a woman under 30 in good health. The sample was PBMCs. The chain has TRBV5-1 and TRBJ2-1; 9 bases are a match to TRBD1. CDR3 bases: TGCGCCAGCAGCTTACGTATTACAGGGGGCGATGACAATGAGCAGTTCTTA. As protein: CASSLRITGGDDNEQFL.